The source of this T cell receptor beta chain is a study of glioma-infiltrating T cells. TCR alpha and beta CDR3 regions were amplified from RNA using iRepertoire nested multiplex PCR. For one-step reverse transcription and amplification, roughly 95-400 ng of tissue mRNA or PBMC total RNA was used. TCRdb used MiXCR to reprocess the multiplex PCR reads, holding one entry per CDR3 protein. The profile shows approximately 90,000 distinct CDR3 sequences, approximately 22% of them singletons. Trimming removed 0 bases from V and 0 bases from J; junction bases left unmatched: 5. In germline, CDR1 is DFQATT, CDR2 SNEGSKA (reference sequence). The CDR3 consists of 15 residues. In this sample, this clonotype turned up many times. The antigen is unknown. Findings and caveats of the study: Above-expected tissue-blood divergence occurred in all gliomas, most in low-grade ones.

Source material: glioma tissue, nonneoplastic brain tissue, or PBMCs (not recorded which). The rearrangement links TRBV20-1 to TRBJ2-7; 7 bases line up with TRBD2. This clonotype originated in a human donor with low-grade glioma or glioblastoma, undergoing nonglioma brain surgery, or in good health (not recorded which). CDR3 sequence: CSARDPAGFSYEQYF. The CDR3 DNA reads TGCAGTGCTAGAGACCCAGCGGGGTTCTCCTACGAGCAGTACTTC.